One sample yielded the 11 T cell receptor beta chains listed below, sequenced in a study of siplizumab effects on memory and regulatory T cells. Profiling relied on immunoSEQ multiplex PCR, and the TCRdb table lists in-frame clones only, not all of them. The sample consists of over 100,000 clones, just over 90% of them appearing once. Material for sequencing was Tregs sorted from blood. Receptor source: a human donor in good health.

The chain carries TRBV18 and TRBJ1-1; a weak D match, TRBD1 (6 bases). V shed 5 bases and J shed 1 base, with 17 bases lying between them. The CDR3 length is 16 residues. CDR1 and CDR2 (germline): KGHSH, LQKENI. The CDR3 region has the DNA TGTGCCAGCTCAAAGACCACCGGGACAAAGAACACTGAAGCTTTCTTT. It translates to CASSKTTGTKNTEAFF.

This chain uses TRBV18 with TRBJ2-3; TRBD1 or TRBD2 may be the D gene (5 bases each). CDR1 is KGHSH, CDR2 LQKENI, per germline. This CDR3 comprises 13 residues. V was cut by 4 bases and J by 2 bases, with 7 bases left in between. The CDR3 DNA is TGTGCCAGCTCACTGGGACCCACAGATACGCAGTATTTT. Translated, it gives CASSLGPTDTQYF. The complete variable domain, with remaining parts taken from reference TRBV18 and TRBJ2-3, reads NAGVMQNPRHLVRRRGQEARLRCSPMKGHSHVYWYRQLPEEGLKFMVYLQKENIIDESGMPKERFSAEFPKEGPSILRIQQVVRGDSAAYFCASSLGPTDTQYFGPGTRLTVL.

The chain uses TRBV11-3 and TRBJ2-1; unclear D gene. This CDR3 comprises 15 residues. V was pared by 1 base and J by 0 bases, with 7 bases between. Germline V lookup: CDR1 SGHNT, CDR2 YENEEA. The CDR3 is CASSLVGSSYNEQFF. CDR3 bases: TGTGCCAGCAGCTTAGTGGGTAGCTCCTACAATGAGCAGTTCTTC.

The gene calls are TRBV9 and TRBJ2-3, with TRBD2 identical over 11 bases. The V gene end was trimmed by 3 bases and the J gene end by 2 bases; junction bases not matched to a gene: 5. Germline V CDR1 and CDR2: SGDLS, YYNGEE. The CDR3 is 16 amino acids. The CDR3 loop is CASSGSGRAHTDTQYF. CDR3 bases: TGTGCCAGCAGCGGTAGCGGGAGGGCCCACACAGATACGCAGTATTTT.

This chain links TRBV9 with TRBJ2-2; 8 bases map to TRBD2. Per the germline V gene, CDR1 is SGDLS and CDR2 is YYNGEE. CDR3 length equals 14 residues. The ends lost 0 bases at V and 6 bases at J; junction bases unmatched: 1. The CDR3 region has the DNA TGTGCCAGCAGCGTAGCGGGAGGGTCCGGGGAGCTGTTTTTT. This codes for CASSVAGGSGELFF.

CDR3 in DNA: TGTGCTAGTCGGCGGGTCCCGAACACCGGGGAGCTGTTTTTT. Translated, it gives CASRRVPNTGELFF. This rearrangement joins TRBV12-5 to TRBJ2-2; D is possibly TRBD2 (5 bases). V dropped 8 bases and J dropped 0 bases, with 10 bases sitting between them. The CDR3 has 14 residues. Germline CDR1 LGHNT, CDR2 FRNRAP.

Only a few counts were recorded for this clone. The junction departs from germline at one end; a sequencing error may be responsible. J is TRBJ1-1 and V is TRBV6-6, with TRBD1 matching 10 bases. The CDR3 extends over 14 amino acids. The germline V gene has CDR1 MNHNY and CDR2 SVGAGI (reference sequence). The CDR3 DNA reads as TGTGCCAGCAGTACGCCGGGACAGGGGACTGGAGCTTTCTTT. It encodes CASSTPGQGTGAFF.

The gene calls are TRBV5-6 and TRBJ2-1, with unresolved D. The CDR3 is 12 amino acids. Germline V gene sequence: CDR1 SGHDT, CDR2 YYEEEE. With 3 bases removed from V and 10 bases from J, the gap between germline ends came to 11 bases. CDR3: CASSSALREQFF. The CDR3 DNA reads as TGTGCCAGCAGCTCAGCGCTTCGCGAGCAGTTCTTC. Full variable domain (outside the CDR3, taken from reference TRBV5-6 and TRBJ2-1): DAGVTQSPTHLIKTRGQQVTLRCSPKSGHDTVSWYQQALGQGPQFIFQYYEEEERQRGNFPDRFSGHQFPNYSSELNVNALLLGDSALYLCASSSALREQFFGPGTRLTVL.

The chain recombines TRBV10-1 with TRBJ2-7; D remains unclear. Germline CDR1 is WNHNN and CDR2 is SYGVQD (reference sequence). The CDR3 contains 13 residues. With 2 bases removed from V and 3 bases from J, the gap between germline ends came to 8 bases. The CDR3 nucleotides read TGCGCCAGCAGTGAGAGGATCGGCTACGAGCAGTACTTC. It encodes CASSERIGYEQYF.

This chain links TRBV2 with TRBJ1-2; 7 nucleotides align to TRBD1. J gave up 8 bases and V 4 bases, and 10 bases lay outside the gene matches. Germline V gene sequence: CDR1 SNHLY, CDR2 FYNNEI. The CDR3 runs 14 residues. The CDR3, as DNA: TGTGCCAGCAGTGTTCGGGACAGAGGATTAGGCTACACCTTC. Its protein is CASSVRDRGLGYTF.

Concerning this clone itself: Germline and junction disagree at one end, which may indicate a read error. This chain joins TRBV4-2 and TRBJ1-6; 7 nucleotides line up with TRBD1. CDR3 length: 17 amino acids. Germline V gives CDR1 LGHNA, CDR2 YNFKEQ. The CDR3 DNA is TGTGCCAGCAGCCAAGGGGGGAGGGGGCTGTATAGTTCACCCCTCCACTTT. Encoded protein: CASSQGGRGLYSSPLHF.